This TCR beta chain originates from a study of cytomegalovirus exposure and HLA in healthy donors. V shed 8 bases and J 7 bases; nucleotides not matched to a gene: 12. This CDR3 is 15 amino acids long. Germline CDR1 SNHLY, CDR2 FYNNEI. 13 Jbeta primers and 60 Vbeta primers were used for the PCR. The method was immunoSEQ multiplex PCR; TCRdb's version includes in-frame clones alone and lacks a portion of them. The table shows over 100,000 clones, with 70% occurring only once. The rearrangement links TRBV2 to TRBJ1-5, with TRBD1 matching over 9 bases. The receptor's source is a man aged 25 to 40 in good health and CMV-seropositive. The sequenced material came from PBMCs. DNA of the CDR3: TGTGCCAGCTCAGTCGACAGGGGGAGGGAACAGCCCCAGCATTTT. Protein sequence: CASSVDRGREQPQHF.